A selection of T cell receptor beta chains follows, all from one sample in a study of T cell responses to AZD1222 COVID-19 vaccine. The table came from immunoSEQ multiplex PCR; TCRdb's copy has only in-frame clones and leaves some out. The sample records about 150,000 clones, 80% to 90% being singletons. The material was peripheral blood, obtained on day 0 of AZD1222 vaccination. Receptors were obtained from an adult in good health. Each CDR3 is given with its conserved first and last residue. The D gene is left open where the match is weak. The size entry is marked missing in some rows and otherwise reads once, few, many or a size class.

abundance: NA; v_gene: TRBV28; d_gene: NA; j_gene: TRBJ2-7; CDR3aa: CASSLPPTHSSYEQYF; CDR3nt: TGTGCCAGCAGTCTCCCTCCGACACATAGCTCCTACGAGCAGTACTTC
abundance: NA; v_gene: TRBV20-1; d_gene: NA; j_gene: TRBJ1-2; CDR3aa: CSAPNYGYTF; CDR3nt: TGCAGTGCCCCCAACTATGGCTACACCTTC
abundance: NA; v_gene: TRBV2; d_gene: NA; j_gene: TRBJ2-2; CDR3aa: CASWKGGYTGELFF; CDR3nt: TGTGCCAGCTGGAAGGGGGGCTACACCGGGGAGCTGTTTTTT
abundance: NA; v_gene: TRBV5-5; d_gene: TRBD1; j_gene: TRBJ1-2; CDR3aa: CASSSPGTGGGYTF; CDR3nt: TGTGCCAGCAGCAGCCCAGGGACAGGGGGCGGCTACACCTTC
abundance: NA; v_gene: TRBV5-1; d_gene: NA; j_gene: TRBJ2-5; CDR3aa: CASSLEGWETQYF; CDR3nt: TGCGCCAGCAGCTTGGAGGGTTGGGAGACCCAGTACTTC
abundance: NA; v_gene: TRBV24-1; d_gene: NA; j_gene: TRBJ2-2; CDR3aa: CATSDFGGWSNTGELFF; CDR3nt: TGTGCCACCAGTGATTTCGGGGGATGGTCGAACACCGGGGAGCTGTTTTTT
abundance: NA; v_gene: TRBV5-6; d_gene: NA; j_gene: TRBJ2-6; CDR3aa: CASSLARDTVLTGANVLTF; CDR3nt: TGTGCCAGCAGCTTGGCCCGGGATACTGTTCTTACTGGGGCCAACGTCCTGACTTTC
abundance: NA; v_gene: TRBV7-7; d_gene: NA; j_gene: TRBJ2-5; CDR3aa: CASSLVIGGNKQETQYF; CDR3nt: TGTGCTAGCAGCTTAGTTATCGGCGGGAACAAACAAGAGACCCAGTACTTC
abundance: few; v_gene: TRBV5-6; d_gene: NA; j_gene: TRBJ1-3; CDR3aa: CASSLVSGPRNTIYF; CDR3nt: TGTGCCAGCAGCTTGGTGTCGGGACCTCGAAACACCATATATTTT
abundance: once; v_gene: TRBV11-1; d_gene: NA; j_gene: TRBJ1-1; CDR3aa: CASSLLSTPPEAFF; CDR3nt: TGTGCCAGCAGCCTACTATCGACCCCCCCTGAAGCTTTCTTT
abundance: NA; v_gene: TRBV6-5; d_gene: NA; j_gene: TRBJ1-1; CDR3aa: CASSYSGGLRNTEAFF; CDR3nt: TGTGCCAGCAGTTACTCGGGCGGATTGAGGAACACTGAAGCTTTCTTT
abundance: NA; v_gene: TRBV5-6; d_gene: NA; j_gene: TRBJ2-1; CDR3aa: CASSLDSIFSGYNEQFF; CDR3nt: TGTGCCAGCAGTTTGGACAGCATCTTCTCCGGATACAATGAGCAGTTCTTC
abundance: few; v_gene: TRBV11-2; d_gene: TRBD1; j_gene: TRBJ1-5; CDR3aa: CASSPGTGVGNQPQHF; CDR3nt: TGTGCCAGCAGCCCCGGGACAGGGGTGGGCAATCAGCCCCAGCATTTT
abundance: NA; v_gene: TRBV3-1/TRBV3-2; d_gene: NA; j_gene: TRBJ1-6; CDR3aa: CASSQVGGTSNSPLHF; CDR3nt: TGTGCCAGCAGCCAAGTCGGGGGTACTAGTAATTCACCCCTCCACTTT
abundance: once; v_gene: TRBV18; d_gene: TRBD1; j_gene: TRBJ1-1; CDR3aa: CASSRPGQGNTEAFF; CDR3nt: TGTGCCAGCTCACGGCCGGGACAGGGGAACACTGAAGCTTTCTTT
abundance: NA; v_gene: TRBV6-2/TRBV6-3; d_gene: NA; j_gene: TRBJ1-5; CDR3aa: CASSRGAGNQPQHF; CDR3nt: TGTGCCAGCAGCCGGGGGGCCGGCAATCAGCCCCAGCATTTT